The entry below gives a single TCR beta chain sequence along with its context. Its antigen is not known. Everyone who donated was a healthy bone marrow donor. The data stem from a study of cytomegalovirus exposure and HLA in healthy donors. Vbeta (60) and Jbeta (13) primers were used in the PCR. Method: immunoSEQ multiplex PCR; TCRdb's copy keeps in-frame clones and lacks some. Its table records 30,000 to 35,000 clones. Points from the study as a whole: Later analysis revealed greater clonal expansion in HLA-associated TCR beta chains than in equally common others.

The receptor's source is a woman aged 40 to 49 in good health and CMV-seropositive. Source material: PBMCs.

The CDR3 DNA sequence: TGTGCCAGCACTACAGGGGGCGGGGAGACCCAGTACTTC. Protein sequence: CASTTGGGETQYF. This chain uses TRBV6-6 with TRBJ2-5; 9 nucleotides line up with TRBD1. J gave up 5 bases and V 7 bases, and 5 bases lay outside the gene matches. The CDR3 consists of 13 residues. CDR1 MNHNY and CDR2 SVGAGI come from the germline V gene (reference sequence).